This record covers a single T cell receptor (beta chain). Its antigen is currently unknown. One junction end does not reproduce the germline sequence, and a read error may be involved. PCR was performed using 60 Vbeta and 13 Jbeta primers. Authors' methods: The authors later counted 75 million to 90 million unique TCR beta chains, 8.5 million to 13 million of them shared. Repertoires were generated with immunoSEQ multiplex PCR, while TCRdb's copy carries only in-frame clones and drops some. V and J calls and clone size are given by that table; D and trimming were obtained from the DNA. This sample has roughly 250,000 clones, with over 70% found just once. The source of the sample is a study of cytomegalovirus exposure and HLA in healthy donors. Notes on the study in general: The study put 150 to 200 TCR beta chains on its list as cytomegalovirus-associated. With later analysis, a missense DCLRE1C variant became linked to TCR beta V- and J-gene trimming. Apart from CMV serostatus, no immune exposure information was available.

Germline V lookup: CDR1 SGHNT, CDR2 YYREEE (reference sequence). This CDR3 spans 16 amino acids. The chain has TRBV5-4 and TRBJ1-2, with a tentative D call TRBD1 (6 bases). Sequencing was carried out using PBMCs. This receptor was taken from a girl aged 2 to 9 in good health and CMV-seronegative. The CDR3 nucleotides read TGTGCCAGCAGGTTGGGGGGCACCACAGGGCACTATGGCTACACCTTC. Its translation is CASRLGGTTGHYGYTF.